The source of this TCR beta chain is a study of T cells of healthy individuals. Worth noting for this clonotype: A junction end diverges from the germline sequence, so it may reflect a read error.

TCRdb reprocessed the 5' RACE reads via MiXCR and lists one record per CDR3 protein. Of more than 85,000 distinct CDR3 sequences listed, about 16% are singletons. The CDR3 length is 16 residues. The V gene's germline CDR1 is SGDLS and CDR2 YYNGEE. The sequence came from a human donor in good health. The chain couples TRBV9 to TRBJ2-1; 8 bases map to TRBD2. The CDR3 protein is CASSAPGREAYYEQFF. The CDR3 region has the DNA TGTGCCAGCAGCGCTCCCGGGCGGGAGGCCTACTATGAGCAGTTCTTC.